This T cell receptor beta chain was documented in a study of cytomegalovirus exposure and HLA in healthy donors. The repertoire was sequenced with immunoSEQ multiplex PCR; TCRdb's copy has only in-frame clones and lacks some. The data hold approximately 200,000 clones, with about 79% observed a single time. This TCR was recovered from a woman in her 30s in good health and CMV-seropositive. The material sequenced was PBMCs.

The CDR3 region is CASRTGRHRPQHF. Here the CDR3 DNA reads TGTGCCAGCAGGACAGGGCGTCATCGGCCCCAGCATTTT. The gene calls are TRBV28 and TRBJ1-5, with 7 positions matching TRBD1. The length of the CDR3 is 13 residues. Germline CDR1 is MDHEN and CDR2 is SYDVKM. V was pared by 6 bases and J by 9 bases, with 8 bases of the junction left unmatched. The variable domain in full, with the rest retrieved from reference TRBV28 and TRBJ1-5, is DVKVTQSSRYLVKRTGEKVFLECVQDMDHENMFWYRQDPGLGLRLIYFSYDVKMKEKGDIPEGYSVSREKKERFSLILESASTNQTSMYLCASRTGRHRPQHFGDGTRLSIL.